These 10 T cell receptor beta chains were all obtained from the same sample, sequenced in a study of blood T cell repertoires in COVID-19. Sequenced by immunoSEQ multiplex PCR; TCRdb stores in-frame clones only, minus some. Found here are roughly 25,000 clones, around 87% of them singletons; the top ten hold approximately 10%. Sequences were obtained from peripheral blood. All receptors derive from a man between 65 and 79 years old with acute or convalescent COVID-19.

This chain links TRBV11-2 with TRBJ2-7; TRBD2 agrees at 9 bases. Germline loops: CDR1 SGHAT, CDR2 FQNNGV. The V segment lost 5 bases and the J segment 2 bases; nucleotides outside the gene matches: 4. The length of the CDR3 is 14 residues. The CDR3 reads CASSPSGKTYEQYF. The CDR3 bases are TGTGCCAGCAGCCCTAGCGGGAAGACCTACGAGCAGTACTTC.

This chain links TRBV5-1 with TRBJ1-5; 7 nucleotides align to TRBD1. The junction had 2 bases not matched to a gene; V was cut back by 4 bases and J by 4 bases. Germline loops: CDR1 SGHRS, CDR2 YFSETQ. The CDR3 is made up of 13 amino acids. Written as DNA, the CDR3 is TGCGCCAGCAGCCCGACAGGGAATCAGCCCCAGCATTTT. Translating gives CASSPTGNQPQHF. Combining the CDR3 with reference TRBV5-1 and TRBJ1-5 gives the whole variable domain KAGVTQTPRYLIKTRGQQVTLSCSPISGHRSVSWYQQTPGQGLQFLFEYFSETQRNKGNFPGRFSGRQFSNSRSEMNVSTLELGDSALYLCASSPTGNQPQHFGDGTRLSIL.

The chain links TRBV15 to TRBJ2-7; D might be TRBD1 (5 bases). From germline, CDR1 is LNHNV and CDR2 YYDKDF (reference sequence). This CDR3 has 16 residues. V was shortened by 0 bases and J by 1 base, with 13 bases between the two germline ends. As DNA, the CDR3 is TGTGCCACCAGCAGAGATGAAGGGGAAGGGTCCTACGAGCAGTACTTC. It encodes CATSRDEGEGSYEQYF.

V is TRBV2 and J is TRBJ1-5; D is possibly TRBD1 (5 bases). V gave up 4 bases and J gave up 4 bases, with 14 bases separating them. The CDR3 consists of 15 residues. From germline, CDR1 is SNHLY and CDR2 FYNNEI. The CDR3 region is CASSGRGGTNQPQHF. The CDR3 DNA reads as TGTGCCAGCAGTGGCCGGGGGGGAACGAATCAGCCCCAGCATTTT.

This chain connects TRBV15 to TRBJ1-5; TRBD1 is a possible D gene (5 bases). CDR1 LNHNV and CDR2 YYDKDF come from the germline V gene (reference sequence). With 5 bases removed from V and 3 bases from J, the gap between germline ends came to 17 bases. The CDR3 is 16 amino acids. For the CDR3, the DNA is TGTGCCACCAGCTCCCGAGCGGGGCAGACCAATCAGCCCCAGCATTTT. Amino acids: CATSSRAGQTNQPQHF.

The CDR3 sequence is CASIPGQGEYYEQYF. In DNA, the CDR3 is TGTGCCAGCATTCCGGGACAGGGGGAGTACTACGAGCAGTACTTC. This chain links TRBV6-5 with TRBJ2-7, with TRBD1 matching 11 bases. J gave up 3 bases and V 7 bases, and 8 bases lay outside the gene matches. The germline CDR1 and CDR2 sequences are MNHEY and SVGAGI. This CDR3 contains 15 residues.

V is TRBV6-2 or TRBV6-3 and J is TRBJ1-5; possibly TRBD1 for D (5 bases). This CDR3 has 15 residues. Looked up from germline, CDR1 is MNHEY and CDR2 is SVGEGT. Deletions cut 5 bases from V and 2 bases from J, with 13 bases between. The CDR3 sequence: CASSGQDSRNQPQHF. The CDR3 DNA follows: TGTGCCAGCAGTGGTCAAGACAGCCGCAATCAGCCCCAGCATTTT.

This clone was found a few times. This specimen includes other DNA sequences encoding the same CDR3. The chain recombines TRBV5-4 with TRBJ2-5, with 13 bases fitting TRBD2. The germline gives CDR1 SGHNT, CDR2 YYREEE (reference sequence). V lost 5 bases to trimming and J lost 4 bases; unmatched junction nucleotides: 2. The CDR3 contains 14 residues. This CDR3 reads CASSRLAGGETQYF. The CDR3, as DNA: TGTGCCAGCAGTCGACTAGCGGGAGGAGAGACCCAGTACTTC.

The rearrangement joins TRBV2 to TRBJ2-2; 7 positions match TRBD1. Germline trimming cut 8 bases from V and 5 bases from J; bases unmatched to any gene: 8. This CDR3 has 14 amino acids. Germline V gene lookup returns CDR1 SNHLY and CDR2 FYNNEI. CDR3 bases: TGTGCCAGCGTGACAGGGACGGAGACCGGGGAGCTGTTTTTT. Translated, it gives CASVTGTETGELFF.

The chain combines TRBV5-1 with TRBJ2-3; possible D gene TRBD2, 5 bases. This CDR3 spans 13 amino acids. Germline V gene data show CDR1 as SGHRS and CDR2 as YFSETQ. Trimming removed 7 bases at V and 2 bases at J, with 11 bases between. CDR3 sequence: CASESGFTDTQYF. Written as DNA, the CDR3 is TGCGCCAGCGAGAGCGGATTCACAGATACGCAGTATTTT.